This T cell receptor (beta chain) was profiled in a study of shared T cell receptors in the human thymus. Trimming removed 4 bases at V and 7 bases at J, with 18 bases between. Germline loops: CDR1 SGHNT, CDR2 YYREEE (reference sequence). The CDR3 covers 15 residues. This clone was seen a handful of times. Profiling relied on immunoSEQ multiplex PCR, and the TCRdb table lists in-frame clones only, not all of them. Among hundreds of thousands of clones listed, approximately 90% were seen once. These data are also associated with another study on human thymus T cells.

The genes are TRBV5-4 and TRBJ2-1; perhaps TRBD2 as D (6 bases). Sequencing used thymocytes. This TCR derives from a boy younger than two with a congenital heart defect. CDR3 coding DNA: TGTGCCAGCAGCCCCCTGCGGGGACTGGGGAATGAGCAGTTCTTC. This translates into CASSPLRGLGNEQFF.